Listed here are 29 T cell receptor beta chains from one sample, sequenced in a study of T cell repertoires in cytomegalovirus infection. TCRdb re-analysed the reads in MiXCR, keeping a single row per CDR3 protein. There are about 110,000 distinct CDR3 sequences in the sample; roughly 30% occur only once, and roughly three quarters lies in the top ten. Antigens of these TCRs are unknown. The input for sequencing was CD8+ T cells from cultured PBMCs, taken from culture after CMV antigen stimulation. Receptor source: a human donor in good health (CMV status not recorded). Some clones in this sample may be carry-over from other donors' samples.

This clonotype was counted many times. The chain combines TRBV7-2 with TRBJ2-1, with D unclear. This CDR3 comprises 15 residues. Between the trimmed V and J ends, which lost 4 bases and 8 bases, there was a span of 18 bases. Per germline, CDR1 SGHTA and CDR2 FQGNSA. CDR3 region: CASSSDPRQNDEQFF. The CDR3 coding sequence is TGTGCCAGCAGCTCCGACCCCCGGCAGAACGATGAGCAGTTCTTC.

V is TRBV6-6 and J is TRBJ1-4, with 8 bases lining up with TRBD1. Germline assignment: CDR1 MNHNY and CDR2 SVGAGI (reference sequence). Trimming at V came to 7 bases and at J to 7 bases, leaving 17 bases not matched to a gene. CDR3 length: 17 residues. The CDR3 nucleotides are TGTGCCAGCAACCCTATACCCCAGGGGGCGCCGGGTGAAAAACTGTTTTTT. Translating it yields CASNPIPQGAPGEKLFF.

In its sample, this clonotype was seen a few times. The rearrangement links TRBV6-2 or TRBV6-3 to TRBJ1-6, with D unresolved. V lost 7 bases and J lost 4, with 11 bases in between. Germline lookup yields CDR1 MNHEY and CDR2 SVGEGT. The CDR3 is 14 amino acids. The CDR3 DNA follows: TGTGCCAGCACCCCTATGGAGTATAATTCACCCCTCCACTTT. It specifies CASTPMEYNSPLHF.

This clonotype was observed at least ten times. The gene calls are TRBV25-1 and TRBJ1-2, with D unclear. The V and J ends lost 3 bases and 5 bases respectively, with 7 bases between them. In germline, CDR1 is MGHDK, CDR2 SYGVNS. The CDR3 has 12 residues. The chain's CDR3 is CASSDQGYGYTF. DNA for the CDR3: TGTGCCAGCAGTGATCAAGGTTATGGCTACACCTTC.

This clonotype occurred a few times. V is TRBV19 and J is TRBJ2-7, with D uncertain. Germline CDR1 LNHDA, CDR2 SQIVND (reference sequence). This CDR3 region has 14 residues. V gave up 3 bases and J gave up 5 bases, with 14 bases separating them. The CDR3 loop reads CASSMWDGVDEQYF. For the CDR3, the DNA is TGTGCCAGTAGTATGTGGGATGGCGTGGACGAGCAGTACTTC.

This clonotype was recorded many times. V usage is TRBV11-1 and J usage is TRBJ2-3, with D maybe TRBD2 (6 bases). Deletions cut 3 bases from V and 3 bases from J, with 10 bases between. CDR1 SGHAT and CDR2 FQDESV come from the germline V gene (reference sequence). This CDR3 region has 14 residues. In DNA, the CDR3 is TGTGCCAGCAGCTTCCTCGGGGGAACAGATACGCAGTATTTT. Its protein is CASSFLGGTDTQYF.

A few counts support this clonotype. The V gene is TRBV7-6, the J gene TRBJ2-2; possible D gene TRBD2, 6 bases. Between the trimmed V and J ends, which lost 6 bases and 7 bases, there was a span of 12 bases. The CDR3 covers 13 residues. Germline CDR1 and CDR2: SGHVS and FNYEAQ. For the CDR3, the DNA is TGTGCCAGCAGTAGTCGGGGGTTCGGGGAGCTGTTTTTT. Translated, it gives CASSSRGFGELFF.

V gene TRBV7-6 combines with J gene TRBJ1-6; D remains unclear. CDR1 SGHVS and CDR2 FNYEAQ come from the germline V gene. This CDR3 region has 14 residues. With 0 bases removed from V and 6 bases from J, the gap between germline ends came to 6 bases. In DNA, the CDR3 is TGTGCCAGCAGCTTAGCAGGATTTAATTCACCCCTCCACTTT. Protein sequence: CASSLAGFNSPLHF.

The sample holds a few counts of this clonotype. CDR3 bases: TGTGCCAGCAGCTTGGGGGTGACAGAGTACGAGCAGTACTTC. Translation: CASSLGVTEYEQYF. The gene calls are TRBV5-6 and TRBJ2-7, with TRBD1 as a possible D gene (5 bases). The ends were cut back, 0 bases at V and 4 bases at J, with 11 bases in the middle. CDR3 length: 14 residues. CDR1 and CDR2 (germline): SGHDT, YYEEEE.

The V gene is TRBV19, the J gene TRBJ2-1; 8 bases match TRBD1. Germline V gene sequence: CDR1 LNHDA, CDR2 SQIVND (reference sequence). This CDR3 comprises 17 residues. V dropped 0 bases and J dropped 3; count of bases not matched to a gene: 7. The CDR3 DNA sequence: TGTGCCAGTAGTATAGACCGACAGGGGAGGATCTACAATGAGCAGTTCTTC. Translated: CASSIDRQGRIYNEQFF.

This sequence joins TRBV14 and TRBJ1-2, with a tentative D call TRBD1 (6 bases). This CDR3 region has 16 residues. Trimming left V 4 bases short and J 4 bases short, with 19 bases between. Germline assignment: CDR1 SGHDN and CDR2 FVKESK. The CDR3 is CASSRDGGGRPYGYTF. The CDR3 DNA reads as TGTGCCAGCAGCCGGGATGGCGGGGGGCGGCCCTATGGCTACACCTTC.

The rearrangement links TRBV12-3 or TRBV12-4 to TRBJ1-5; TRBD1 might be the D (5 bases). This CDR3 contains 14 residues. The V gene lost 6 bases and the J gene lost 0 bases, with 9 bases spanning the gap. The CDR3 DNA sequence: TGTGCCAGCAGCGACAGCGATAGCAATCAGCCCCAGCATTTT. It encodes CASSDSDSNQPQHF.

This clonotype was observed many times. The CDR3 reads CASSLALYNEQFF. The CDR3 DNA is TGCGCCAGCAGCTTGGCTCTGTACAATGAGCAGTTCTTC. The V gene is TRBV5-1, the J gene TRBJ2-1; D call uncertain. Trimming cost V 0 bases and J 4 bases, with 5 bases left between them. Germline values: CDR1 SGHRS, CDR2 YFSETQ. There are 13 residues in the CDR3.

This clonotype has just a few counts. The chain recombines TRBV12-3 or TRBV12-4 with TRBJ1-1; D is unclear. V lost 5 bases to trimming and J lost 0 bases, with 13 bases between them. This CDR3 is built from 15 residues. The CDR3 protein is CASSLQPGLNTEAFF. In DNA form, the CDR3 reads TGTGCCAGCAGTCTGCAACCGGGATTGAACACTGAAGCTTTCTTT.

This clonotype showed up just a few times. The chain uses TRBV6-5 and TRBJ1-1; D might be TRBD1 (5 bases). Trimming removed 1 base at V and 3 bases at J, with 12 bases between. In germline, CDR1 is MNHEY, CDR2 SVGAGI. The CDR3 contains 15 residues. The CDR3 sequence: CASSYFRGSDTEAFF. Here the CDR3 DNA reads TGTGCCAGCAGTTACTTTCGGGGCTCGGACACTGAAGCTTTCTTT.

This clonotype was seen many times. The chain links TRBV19 to TRBJ1-1, with 7 bases aligning to TRBD1. V was clipped by 1 base and J by 3 bases; unmatched bases: 11. The CDR3 spans 17 residues. The germline V gene has CDR1 LNHDA and CDR2 SQIVND (reference sequence). Written as DNA, the CDR3 is TGTGCCAGTAGTATAGGTTTCTGGGACAGCGAATACACTGAAGCTTTCTTT. Translating it yields CASSIGFWDSEYTEAFF.

Within the sample, this clonotype is medium-sized (0.01 to 0.1%). V and J are TRBV5-6 and TRBJ1-6; TRBD1 matches 8 bases. Germline-derived CDR1 and CDR2 are SGHDT and YYEEEE. CDR3 length: 14 amino acids. Trimming took 3 bases from V and 8 from J; bases not matched to a gene: 4. CDR3 sequence (DNA): TGTGCCAGCAGCTCGGGACAGGAGGATTCACCCCTCCACTTT. Translated, it gives CASSSGQEDSPLHF.

This chain joins TRBV7-9 and TRBJ2-3; TRBD2 matches 8 bases. V lost 2 bases to trimming and J lost 6 bases; unmatched junction nucleotides: 10. This CDR3 comprises 16 residues. Germline CDR1 and CDR2: SEHNR and FQNEAQ (reference sequence). DNA of the CDR3: TGTGCCAGCAGCTTATGGGCGGGGGGCACCCCCGATACGCAGTATTTT. Protein product: CASSLWAGGTPDTQYF.

The chain has TRBV4-1 and TRBJ1-1; 8 positions match TRBD1. CDR1 is MGHRA and CDR2 is YSYEKL in the germline V gene. CDR3 size: 15 residues. With V trimmed by 2 bases and J by 4 bases, 6 bases remained unmatched. In DNA form, the CDR3 reads TGCGCCAGCAGCCAAAACGGACAGGGAGGCACTGAAGCTTTCTTT. This translates into CASSQNGQGGTEAFF.

The CDR3 reads CASSLEGREEQYF. The CDR3 coding sequence is TGCGCCAGCAGCTTGGAAGGCAGGGAAGAGCAGTACTTC. V usage is TRBV5-1 and J usage is TRBJ2-7, with D maybe TRBD1 (5 bases). Germline CDR1 SGHRS, CDR2 YFSETQ. CDR3 length equals 13 residues. V gave up 0 bases and J gave up 7 bases, with 11 bases separating them.

This chain links TRBV6-5 with TRBJ1-2; a possible D gene is TRBD1 (5 bases). Trimming stripped 0 bases from V and 4 bases from J, with 12 bases between. Germline loops: CDR1 MNHEY, CDR2 SVGAGI. The CDR3 has 15 residues. The CDR3 loop is CASSYSRVGVYGYTF. The CDR3 DNA is TGTGCCAGCAGTTACTCTAGAGTGGGGGTCTATGGCTACACCTTC.

The chain uses TRBV2 and TRBJ2-3, with TRBD2 matching 10 bases. The CDR3 runs 15 residues. V lost 3 bases and J lost 5; bases outside the gene matches: 5. Germline V CDR1 and CDR2: SNHLY, FYNNEI. This CDR3 is CASSDERGGRDTQYF. The DNA for the CDR3 is TGTGCCAGCAGTGATGAGCGGGGGGGCAGAGATACGCAGTATTTT.

J is TRBJ2-7 and V is TRBV4-1; TRBD1 matches at 8 bases. The CDR3 runs 17 residues. The germline CDR1 and CDR2 sequences are MGHRA and YSYEKL. V shed 4 bases, J shed 6 bases, and the junction held 17 bases outside the gene matches. CDR3: CASSPLQGQGVLSEQYF. CDR3 DNA: TGCGCCAGCAGCCCCCTCCAAGGACAGGGTGTTCTTTCCGAGCAGTACTTC.

J is TRBJ1-2 and V is TRBV4-1; 7 bases are a match to TRBD1. The CDR3 spans 15 residues. Germline CDR1 and CDR2: MGHRA and YSYEKL. V shed 0 bases, J shed 5 bases, and the junction held 6 bases outside the gene matches. Written as DNA, the CDR3 is TGCGCCAGCAGCCAAGATCGGCAGGGGGTGTATGGCTACACCTTC. This gives the protein CASSQDRQGVYGYTF.

The J gene is TRBJ2-3, the V gene TRBV20-1; 8 bases line up with TRBD1. V lost 6 bases, J lost 0 bases, and 11 bases stayed unmatched. Germline assignment: CDR1 DFQATT and CDR2 SNEGSKA (reference sequence). This CDR3 comprises 16 residues. DNA of the CDR3: TGCAGTGCGCGCCTTGGACAGGGAACTAGCACAGATACGCAGTATTTT. Translating gives CSARLGQGTSTDTQYF.

The chain employs TRBV20-1 and TRBJ2-1; 7 nucleotides agree with TRBD2. The CDR3 loop spans 15 amino acids. The germline gives CDR1 DFQATT, CDR2 SNEGSKA (reference sequence). V was pared by 0 bases and J by 1 base, with 3 bases of the junction left unmatched. The CDR3 region has the DNA TGCAGTGCTAGAGATTTTAGCGGGTCCTACAATGAGCAGTTCTTC. Protein product: CSARDFSGSYNEQFF.

This clonotype was counted a few times. The chain combines TRBV2 with TRBJ2-1, with D hard to call. The V and J ends lost 5 bases and 6 bases respectively, with 2 bases between them. CDR3 size: 10 residues. Germline CDR1 is SNHLY and CDR2 is FYNNEI. The CDR3 here is CASSSNEQFF. DNA of the CDR3: TGTGCCAGCAGTAGCAATGAGCAGTTCTTC.

This clonotype was recorded at least ten times. The chain recombines TRBV7-2 with TRBJ2-3; D ambiguous. Germline CDR1 is SGHTA and CDR2 is FQGNSA. The CDR3 length is 14 residues. Trimming shortened V by 3 bases and J by 2 bases, and 9 bases separated the two germline ends. The CDR3 DNA reads TGTGCCAGCAGCTTCCTCGGTGACACAGATACGCAGTATTTT. This codes for CASSFLGDTDTQYF.

This clonotype has just a few counts. The chain links TRBV5-4 to TRBJ2-7; 13 bases match TRBD2. Germline trimming cut 4 bases from V and 2 bases from J; bases unmatched to any gene: 3. Looked up from germline, CDR1 is SGHNT and CDR2 is YYREEE (reference sequence). The CDR3 runs 15 residues. CDR3 residues: CASSGGTSGAYEQYF. Here the CDR3 DNA reads TGTGCCAGCAGCGGGGGGACTAGCGGGGCCTACGAGCAGTACTTC.